The 32 T cell receptor beta chains below all came from one sample that was sequenced in a study of T cells after yellow fever vaccination. TCRdb itself ran the 5' RACE reads through MiXCR, one entry per CDR3 protein. The sample contains about 220,000 distinct CDR3 sequences, 6% to 8% of which appear only once. Specimen: CD4+ T cells sorted from PBMCs, collected on the day of the yellow fever booster vaccination. Source of these receptors: a man aged 30 to 39 who received the YFV17D yellow fever vaccine.

This clonotype was counted a few times. The rearrangement links TRBV18 to TRBJ2-7; the D gene is possibly TRBD1 (6 bases). Germline-derived CDR1 and CDR2 are KGHSH and LQKENI. The V and J ends lost 4 bases and 0 bases respectively, with 13 bases between them. The CDR3 loop spans 15 amino acids. For the CDR3, the DNA is TGTGCCAGCTCACAATGGGACAAAAGCTCCTACGAGCAGTACTTC. It translates to CASSQWDKSSYEQYF.

This clonotype has ten or more counts. The V call is TRBV18, the J call TRBJ2-7; 11 bases align to TRBD2. Losses at the gene ends were 4 bases for V and 5 bases for J; bases not matched to a gene: 7. Germline V gene data show CDR1 as KGHSH and CDR2 as LQKENI. This CDR3 comprises 15 residues. CDR3 sequence reads: CASSRSLAGVDEQYF. The DNA of the CDR3 is TGTGCCAGCTCACGCTCACTAGCGGGAGTCGACGAGCAGTACTTC.

The sample holds a few counts of this clonotype. The genes are TRBV7-2 and TRBJ2-1, with 7 positions matching TRBD2. CDR3 length equals 16 residues. V gave up 1 base and J gave up 7 bases; unmatched junction bases: 10. In germline, CDR1 is SGHTA, CDR2 FQGNSA. The CDR3 DNA follows: TGTGCCAGCAGCTTAGAAAGCGGGGTGGCGGGAAATGAGCAGTTCTTC. Translation gives CASSLESGVAGNEQFF.

This chain connects TRBV5-1 to TRBJ2-7; 10 bases align to TRBD2. The CDR3 contains 14 residues. V shed 4 bases, J shed 6 bases, and the junction held 7 bases outside the gene matches. Germline CDR1 reads SGHRS; CDR2 reads YFSETQ. CDR3 nucleotide sequence: TGCGCCAGCAGCACTAGCGGGAATGTGGGCGAGCAGTACTTC. As protein: CASSTSGNVGEQYF.

This clonotype was counted at least ten times. This chain connects TRBV2 to TRBJ1-4; D gene ambiguous. Trimming left V 1 base short and J 12 bases short, with 12 bases between. The CDR3 is made up of 13 amino acids. Per the germline V gene, CDR1 is SNHLY and CDR2 is FYNNEI. The CDR3 sequence is CASSEGGWVELFF. The CDR3, as DNA: TGTGCCAGCAGTGAAGGGGGTTGGGTGGAACTGTTTTTT. Based on the CDR3 plus reference TRBV2 and TRBJ1-4, the full variable domain is EPEVTQTPSHQVTQMGQEVILRCVPISNHLYFYWYRQILGQKVEFLVSFYNNEISEKSEIFDDQFSVERPDGSNFTLKIRSTKLEDSAMYFCASSEGGWVELFFGSGTQLSVL.

At least ten counts were recorded for this clonotype. J is TRBJ2-2 and V is TRBV7-2, with 10 positions matching TRBD1. The CDR3 is 17 residues long. Unmatched junction bases numbered 12, after V lost 5 bases and J lost 6 bases. Germline lookup yields CDR1 SGHTA and CDR2 FQGNSA. The CDR3 DNA reads TGTGCCAGCAGCCCCAGAGTAGGGGACAGGGGTCCCGGGGAGCTGTTTTTT. Translation gives CASSPRVGDRGPGELFF.

The rearrangement links TRBV19 to TRBJ2-2, with D perhaps TRBD2 (6 bases). Deletions cut 7 bases from V and 6 bases from J, with 12 bases between. This CDR3 contains 13 residues. Germline CDR1 LNHDA, CDR2 SQIVND (reference sequence). This CDR3 reads CASKSSGAGELFF. The DNA for the CDR3 is TGTGCCAGTAAGAGCTCGGGGGCCGGGGAGCTGTTTTTT.

This clonotype was counted between two and nine times. The chain uses TRBV7-2 and TRBJ2-7; no clear D gene. V shed 1 base and J shed 4 bases, with 11 bases lying between them. This CDR3 is 14 amino acids long. The germline CDR1 and CDR2 sequences are SGHTA and FQGNSA. For the CDR3, the DNA is TGTGCCAGCAGCTTAGTGGGTCAGAATTACGAGCAGTACTTC. Its protein is CASSLVGQNYEQYF.

This clonotype was seen repeatedly, ten times or more. V is TRBV7-2 and J is TRBJ2-3; 8 nucleotides agree with TRBD2. With V trimmed by 5 bases and J by 4 bases, 5 bases remained unmatched. The CDR3 extends over 14 amino acids. The germline CDR1 and CDR2 sequences are SGHTA and FQGNSA. The CDR3 DNA reads TGTGCCAGCAGCCGGACTAGCTTTTCAGATACGCAGTATTTT. Translated: CASSRTSFSDTQYF.

At least ten counts were recorded for this clonotype. The chain joins TRBV24-1 to TRBJ2-2, with 7 nucleotides matching TRBD2. Germline V gene sequence: CDR1 KGHDR, CDR2 SFDVKD. The CDR3 loop spans 16 amino acids. J gave up 4 bases and V 4 bases, and 8 bases lay outside the gene matches. For the CDR3, the DNA is TGTGCCACCAGTGACCCCAGGCGGGAGCCCACCGGGGAGCTGTTTTTT. Its protein is CATSDPRREPTGELFF.

This clonotype was detected only a few times. This chain links TRBV12-3 or TRBV12-4 with TRBJ1-1; no firm D call. The CDR3 consists of 15 residues. The germline V and J ends were trimmed by 2 bases and 1 base, with 11 bases remaining between them. The CDR3 region has the DNA TGTGCCAGCAGTTTAAGGTCAACGGGGAACACTGAAGCTTTCTTT. Protein product: CASSLRSTGNTEAFF.

This clonotype was found many times. The rearrangement links TRBV5-1 to TRBJ2-1; 14 bases are a match to TRBD2. Germline V lookup: CDR1 SGHRS, CDR2 YFSETQ. V was pared by 0 bases and J by 5 bases, with 4 bases of the junction left unmatched. The CDR3 totals 17 residues. The CDR3 spells CASSLASTSGGDNEQFF. CDR3 bases: TGCGCCAGCAGCTTGGCATCGACTAGCGGGGGGGACAATGAGCAGTTCTTC. Full variable domain (rest looked up from reference TRBV5-1 and TRBJ2-1): KAGVTQTPRYLIKTRGQQVTLSCSPISGHRSVSWYQQTPGQGLQFLFEYFSETQRNKGNFPGRFSGRQFSNSRSEMNVSTLELGDSALYLCASSLASTSGGDNEQFFGPGTRLTVL.

In this sample, this clonotype turned up many times. This chain uses TRBV10-3 with TRBJ1-1; TRBD1 agrees at 9 bases. CDR1 is ENHRY and CDR2 is SYGVKD in the germline V gene. This CDR3 spans 14 amino acids. V shed 6 bases, J shed 6 bases, and the junction held 8 bases outside the gene matches. DNA for the CDR3: TGTGCCATCAGGTGGACAGGGGTCGAGGCTGAAGCTTTCTTT. Translation: CAIRWTGVEAEAFF.

V gene TRBV7-2 combines with J gene TRBJ2-7; TRBD2 matches at 9 bases. The V segment lost 2 bases and the J segment 3 bases; nucleotides outside the gene matches: 5. The CDR3 is made up of 15 amino acids. Germline CDR1 SGHTA, CDR2 FQGNSA. CDR3: CASSLSTSGFYEQYF. As DNA, the CDR3 is TGTGCCAGCAGCTTATCGACTAGCGGCTTCTACGAGCAGTACTTC.

The genes are TRBV27 and TRBJ2-5; weak D call: TRBD1 (6 bases). Trimming removed 0 bases from V and 5 bases from J, with 13 bases in between. Germline values: CDR1 MNHEY, CDR2 SMNVEV (reference sequence). The CDR3 covers 15 residues. For the CDR3, the DNA is TGTGCCAGCAGTTTATCGTACAGGGCTAATGAGACCCAGTACTTC. Protein: CASSLSYRANETQYF.

The chain is built from TRBV3-1 and TRBJ1-6, with a weak D call TRBD1 (5 bases). Trimming took 5 bases from V and 14 from J, leaving 10 bases between them. The CDR3 length is 11 residues. The germline CDR1 and CDR2 sequences are LGHDT and YNNKEL (reference sequence). CDR3 bases: TGTGCCAGCAGCACCCGGGGGACCCTCCACTTT. Protein: CASSTRGTLHF.

Ten or more counts support this clonotype. The CDR3 DNA follows: TGTGCCAGCAGCTCGGGAGTCCCCACAGATACGCAGTATTTT. Protein: CASSSGVPTDTQYF. V gene TRBV5-5 combines with J gene TRBJ2-3, with a possible D match to TRBD2 (6 bases). The CDR3 runs to 14 residues. From germline, CDR1 is SGHKS and CDR2 YYEKEE (reference sequence). The V and J ends lost 3 bases and 2 bases respectively, with 10 bases between them. The variable domain in full, completed from reference TRBV5-5 and TRBJ2-3, reads DAGVTQSPTHLIKTRGQQVTLRCSPISGHKSVSWYQQVLGQGPQFIFQYYEKEERGRGNFPDRFSARQFPNYSSELNVNALLLGDSALYLCASSSGVPTDTQYFGPGTRLTVL.

This clonotype was seen only a few times. The V call is TRBV7-2, the J call TRBJ2-7, with 8 bases that match TRBD1. J gave up 7 bases and V 4 bases, and 6 bases lay outside the gene matches. The CDR3 has 13 amino acids. CDR1 and CDR2 (germline): SGHTA, FQGNSA. The CDR3 DNA reads as TGTGCCAGCAGCTGGGACAGGCTTTTTGAGCAGTACTTC. Its protein product is CASSWDRLFEQYF.

This clonotype was seen more than once but under ten times. This chain links TRBV18 with TRBJ2-2; 8 nucleotides line up with TRBD2. The germline V gene has CDR1 KGHSH and CDR2 LQKENI. The trim removed 1 base at V and 4 bases at J, leaving 5 bases unmatched. This CDR3 spans 16 amino acids. CDR3 amino acids: CASSPLREAVTGELFF. The CDR3 DNA reads TGTGCCAGCTCACCACTGCGGGAGGCGGTCACCGGGGAGCTGTTTTTT.

This clonotype was recorded many times. The genes are TRBV6-2 or TRBV6-3 and TRBJ2-1; 10 bases are a match to TRBD1. Germline V gene sequence: CDR1 MNHEY, CDR2 SVGEGT. This CDR3 spans 16 amino acids. V was clipped by 7 bases and J by 5 bases; unmatched bases: 11. The DNA for the CDR3 is TGTGCCAGCACTTTCCCGGTGGGACAGGGGAACAATGAGCAGTTCTTC. Translating gives CASTFPVGQGNNEQFF.

This clonotype turned up a few times. The chain is built from TRBV6-2 or TRBV6-3 and TRBJ2-3, with a possible D match to TRBD2 (6 bases). The V end was cut by 9 bases, the J end by 2 bases, with 15 bases between. This CDR3 has 14 residues. Germline-derived CDR1 and CDR2 are MNHEY and SVGEGT. CDR3 nucleotide sequence: TGTGCCAGTCGGAGGGGTTATGACACAGATACGCAGTATTTT. Its translation: CASRRGYDTDTQYF.

The J gene is TRBJ2-5, the V gene TRBV20-1; possibly TRBD2 for D (5 bases). Germline V gene lookup returns CDR1 DFQATT and CDR2 SNEGSKA (reference sequence). This CDR3 is 14 amino acids long. V dropped 6 bases and J dropped 0 bases, with 14 bases sitting between them. CDR3 sequence (DNA): TGCAGTGCCATGGGGAGTGGGAACCAAGAGACCCAGTACTTC. It translates to CSAMGSGNQETQYF.

The chain couples TRBV4-2 to TRBJ2-7; no reliable D call. CDR1 LGHNA and CDR2 YNFKEQ come from the germline V gene. The V gene lost 0 bases and the J gene lost 5 bases, with 14 bases spanning the gap. This CDR3 spans 15 amino acids. DNA for the CDR3: TGTGCCAGCAGCCAAGAATACGATCGGACGGACGAGCAGTACTTC. Its translation is CASSQEYDRTDEQYF.

In its sample, this clonotype was seen many times. The chain is built from TRBV6-5 and TRBJ2-1; the match to TRBD2 covers 14 bases. CDR1 and CDR2 (germline): MNHEY, SVGAGI. This CDR3 is 17 amino acids long. Germline trimming cut 6 bases from V and 2 bases from J; bases unmatched to any gene: 6. CDR3 region: CASRGLAGVSTYNEQFF. CDR3 DNA sequence: TGTGCCAGCAGGGGACTAGCGGGAGTTAGTACCTACAATGAGCAGTTCTTC.

The genes are TRBV5-1 and TRBJ2-2; 9 bases align to TRBD1. Germline V lookup: CDR1 SGHRS, CDR2 YFSETQ. V shed 1 base, J shed 7 bases, and the junction held 5 bases outside the gene matches. This CDR3 comprises 15 residues. CDR3 DNA: TGCGCCAGCAGCTTGAGACAGGGGGACGACGGGGAGCTGTTTTTT. It specifies CASSLRQGDDGELFF.

The V call is TRBV19, the J call TRBJ1-1, with D maybe TRBD1 (6 bases). The ends were cut back, 2 bases at V and 0 bases at J, with 10 bases in the middle. Germline CDR1 is LNHDA and CDR2 is SQIVND (reference sequence). The CDR3 contains 15 residues. CDR3 DNA sequence: TGTGCCAGTAGTATAATGGACAGCATGAACACTGAAGCTTTCTTT. Translating it yields CASSIMDSMNTEAFF.

This clonotype was counted only a few times. The rearrangement joins TRBV3-1 to TRBJ2-5; maybe TRBD1 (5 bases). The V end lost 7 bases, the J end lost 2 bases, and 35 bases lay between the germline ends. Germline V gives CDR1 LGHDT, CDR2 YNNKEL (reference sequence). The CDR3 is 21 residues long. In DNA, the CDR3 is TGTGCCAGCATCCCAGGGTTTTATCCCGTCGGAGACTGGGGTTCTCAAGAGACCCAGTACTTC. Protein: CASIPGFYPVGDWGSQETQYF.

This clonotype was counted at least ten times. V gene TRBV7-2 combines with J gene TRBJ2-7; unclear D gene. The V gene's germline CDR1 is SGHTA and CDR2 FQGNSA. This CDR3 has 14 amino acids. V lost 2 bases to trimming and J lost 0 bases, with 8 bases between them. The CDR3 is CASSLHTNSYEQYF. For the CDR3, the DNA is TGTGCCAGCAGCTTACACACCAACTCCTACGAGCAGTACTTC.

Many counts were recorded for this clonotype. The chain couples TRBV7-2 to TRBJ2-7, with D perhaps matching TRBD1 (5 bases). The V gene lost 6 bases and the J gene lost 6 bases, with 12 bases spanning the gap. CDR3 length: 12 residues. Looked up from germline, CDR1 is SGHTA and CDR2 is FQGNSA. The DNA of the CDR3 is TGTGCCAGCAGTCGCCTAAGGGGCGAGCAGTACTTC. Protein product: CASSRLRGEQYF.

This clonotype was seen only a few times. V usage is TRBV20-1 and J usage is TRBJ1-1; no firm D call. The CDR3 spans 14 residues. CDR1 DFQATT and CDR2 SNEGSKA come from the germline V gene (reference sequence). Trimming took off 0 bases at V and 1 base at J, with 9 bases between the two ends. CDR3 sequence reads: CSARDLKTNTEAFF. CDR3 DNA sequence: TGCAGTGCTAGAGATCTTAAGACGAACACTGAAGCTTTCTTT.

This clonotype was seen only a few times. This chain joins TRBV7-2 and TRBJ2-7; 9 bases are a match to TRBD1. The trim removed 2 bases at V and 2 bases at J, leaving 7 bases unmatched. Germline V gene lookup returns CDR1 SGHTA and CDR2 FQGNSA. This CDR3 is built from 16 residues. The DNA of the CDR3 is TGTGCCAGCAGCTTATATGGGACAGGGAGACCCTACGAGCAGTACTTC. This sequence encodes CASSLYGTGRPYEQYF.

CDR3 protein: CASSRLAGVTARREPQHF. CDR3 nucleotides: TGTGCCAGCAGCCGCCTTGCGGGGGTGACAGCAAGAAGGGAGCCCCAGCATTTT. This rearrangement joins TRBV11-2 to TRBJ1-5; TRBD1 might be the D (5 bases). Trimming pared 5 bases from V and 8 bases from J, leaving 28 bases between. This CDR3 region has 18 residues. Germline values: CDR1 SGHAT, CDR2 FQNNGV.